These 23 T cell receptor beta chains came from one sample sequenced in a study of T cell changes during pregnancy in multiple sclerosis. Some clones are missing from TCRdb's copy, which holds only in-frame ones; the method was immunoSEQ multiplex PCR. The sample contains more than 55,000 clones, 75% to 95% of which appear only once. The sample was peripheral blood, taken after pregnancy. The source of these receptors is a female donor in good health, enrolled as a control in a pregnancy study.

This rearrangement joins TRBV5-8 to TRBJ2-2; TRBD2 might be the D (5 bases). The CDR3 runs 16 residues. Germline V lookup: CDR1 SGHTS, CDR2 YDEGEE. Trimming removed 4 bases from V and 0 bases from J, with 13 bases in between. This CDR3 is CASSPKRAANTGELFF. The DNA of the CDR3 is TGTGCCAGCAGCCCTAAGAGGGCAGCGAACACCGGGGAGCTGTTTTTT.

The chain uses TRBV10-2 and TRBJ1-5; tentative D call: TRBD1 (6 bases). The V end lost 6 bases, the J end lost 3 bases, and 9 bases lay between the germline ends. This CDR3 comprises 13 residues. Looked up from germline, CDR1 is WSHSY and CDR2 is SAAADI. The CDR3 region has the DNA TGCGCCAGCAGGGACAGTTTCAATCAGCCCCAGCATTTT. Its protein is CASRDSFNQPQHF.

This chain links TRBV9 with TRBJ1-2, with 10 nucleotides matching TRBD1. This CDR3 is built from 15 residues. V shed 3 bases, J shed 8 bases, and the junction held 10 bases outside the gene matches. Looked up from germline, CDR1 is SGDLS and CDR2 is YYNGEE. In DNA, the CDR3 is TGTGCCAGCAGCGCCCCCGGGACAGGGGTTCGCGGCTACACCTTC. Protein sequence: CASSAPGTGVRGYTF.

This chain connects TRBV9 to TRBJ1-3; D possibly corresponds to TRBD1 (5 bases). V lost 10 bases to trimming and J lost 7 bases, with 18 bases between them. Germline-derived CDR1 and CDR2 are SGDLS and YYNGEE. The CDR3 runs 13 residues. The CDR3 DNA sequence: TGTGCCTCCCGGGGGACCTCCGGGAACACCATATATTTT. It is translated as CASRGTSGNTIYF.

The CDR3 loop reads CASSYSLDRPGAFF. The CDR3 nucleotides are TGTGCCAGCAGTTACTCCCTGGACAGACCGGGAGCTTTCTTT. The V and J genes are TRBV6-5 and TRBJ1-1, with D tentatively TRBD1 (6 bases). Trimming left V 0 bases short and J 10 bases short, with 15 bases between. CDR1 is MNHEY and CDR2 is SVGAGI in the germline V gene. The CDR3 is 14 amino acids.

The V and J genes are TRBV4-3 and TRBJ2-1, with 10 bases matching TRBD2. Per the germline V gene, CDR1 is LGHNA and CDR2 is YSLEER. The CDR3 sequence is 15 residues long. V was pared by 4 bases and J by 5 bases, with 5 bases of the junction left unmatched. The CDR3 nucleotides are TGCGCCAGCAGCCCGAGCGGGGGGGCTAACAATGAGCAGTTCTTC. Amino acid sequence: CASSPSGGANNEQFF.

The chain couples TRBV6-4 to TRBJ2-7; maybe TRBD2 (6 bases). V dropped 3 bases and J dropped 11 bases, with 17 bases sitting between them. This CDR3 region has 13 residues. CDR1 and CDR2 (germline): MRHNA, SNTAGT. The CDR3 DNA follows: TGTGCCAGCAGTGAAAATCTAGGGACTGGGGAGTACTTC. Translated, it gives CASSENLGTGEYF.

The chain combines TRBV4-3 with TRBJ2-3; 7 nucleotides agree with TRBD2. This CDR3 spans 14 amino acids. The V gene end was trimmed by 1 base and the J gene end by 10 bases; junction bases not matched to a gene: 8. Germline CDR1 and CDR2: LGHNA and YSLEER. The CDR3 loop reads CASSQGQGGRAQYF. The CDR3 coding sequence is TGCGCCAGCAGCCAAGGTCAAGGTGGGAGGGCGCAGTATTTT.

The chain recombines TRBV27 with TRBJ2-3; 7 positions match TRBD2. Germline V gene sequence: CDR1 MNHEY, CDR2 SMNVEV (reference sequence). V dropped 1 base and J dropped 1; count of bases not matched to a gene: 2. The CDR3 loop spans 15 amino acids. CDR3 residues: CASSLYGRGTDTQYF. The CDR3 region has the DNA TGTGCCAGCAGTTTATATGGGAGGGGCACAGATACGCAGTATTTT.

The chain is built from TRBV6-1 and TRBJ1-1, with unresolved D. Germline lookup yields CDR1 MNHNS and CDR2 SASEGT. V dropped 6 bases and J dropped 4 bases, with 12 bases sitting between them. CDR3 length: 13 amino acids. The CDR3 spells CASSDARGTEAFF. In DNA, the CDR3 is TGTGCCAGCAGCGATGCCAGAGGCACTGAAGCTTTCTTT.

The chain joins TRBV5-4 to TRBJ2-3; the D is unclear. Trimming left V 4 bases short and J 5 bases short, with 14 bases between. Per germline, CDR1 SGHNT and CDR2 YYREEE (reference sequence). The CDR3 sequence is 14 residues long. CDR3 sequence reads: CASSPQTEIDTQYF. As DNA, the CDR3 is TGTGCCAGCAGCCCCCAAACGGAGATAGATACGCAGTATTTT.

J is TRBJ2-2 and V is TRBV18, with 8 bases lining up with TRBD1. V lost 4 bases to trimming and J lost 6 bases; unmatched junction nucleotides: 13. There are 17 residues in the CDR3. Germline values: CDR1 KGHSH, CDR2 LQKENI. The CDR3 protein is CASSLWPGQVTAGELFF. The CDR3 DNA follows: TGTGCCAGCTCACTTTGGCCGGGACAGGTTACGGCCGGGGAGCTGTTTTTT.

V gene TRBV10-3 combines with J gene TRBJ1-5, with 7 bases that match TRBD1. V lost 10 bases, J lost 5 bases, and 8 bases stayed unmatched. Germline V CDR1 and CDR2: ENHRY, SYGVKD. This CDR3 has 13 residues. The CDR3 coding sequence is TGTGCCACCCGACAGGGTTCGGATCAGCCCCAGCATTTT. It encodes CATRQGSDQPQHF.

The chain employs TRBV9 and TRBJ2-5; no definite D call. Germline CDR1 reads SGDLS; CDR2 reads YYNGEE. The CDR3 spans 13 residues. V gave up 5 bases and J gave up 2 bases, with 10 bases separating them. The CDR3: CASSRLLQETQYF. DNA for the CDR3: TGTGCCAGCAGTCGACTTTTACAAGAGACCCAGTACTTC.

A remark on this clone: One end of the junction does not line up with germline, which may come from a read error. The rearrangement uses TRBV7-7 and TRBJ2-5; tentatively, D is TRBD2 (6 bases). This CDR3 has 15 residues. Germline loops: CDR1 SSHAT, CDR2 FNYEAQ (reference sequence). CDR3 bases: TGTGCTAGCAGCTTAGGTCCGGGGGAGCAAGAGACCCAGTACTTC. It specifies CASSLGPGEQETQYF.

V is TRBV18 and J is TRBJ1-2; D is possibly TRBD1 (6 bases). V lost 6 bases and J 10 bases, leaving 18 bases between the germline ends. There are 13 residues in the CDR3. Germline CDR1 KGHSH, CDR2 LQKENI. The CDR3 bases are TGTGCCAGCTCTCATGAGACAGGATTTGACTACACCTTC. The encoded protein is CASSHETGFDYTF.

With respect to this clone: The germline gene is not matched at one end of the junction; a read error may be the cause. The chain couples TRBV4-3 to TRBJ1-2; D might be TRBD1 (5 bases). The V gene's germline CDR1 is LGHNA and CDR2 YSLEER. This CDR3 region has 14 residues. DNA for the CDR3: TGCGCCAGCAGCCAAGATTTGAGATCCAGGACACCCTACTTC. Amino acids: CASSQDLRSRTPYF.

The gene calls are TRBV7-2 and TRBJ1-1; no reliable D call. The CDR3 length is 12 residues. The germline V and J ends were trimmed by 5 bases and 5 bases, with 9 bases remaining between them. Germline loops: CDR1 SGHTA, CDR2 FQGNSA. The CDR3 is CASSPFRTEAFF. The CDR3 coding sequence is TGTGCCAGCAGCCCCTTCAGGACTGAAGCTTTCTTT.

This chain connects TRBV5-5 to TRBJ2-7; D is unclear. Trimming pared 3 bases from V and 4 bases from J, leaving 5 bases between. The CDR3 consists of 11 residues. Per germline, CDR1 SGHKS and CDR2 YYEKEE (reference sequence). The CDR3 nucleotides are TGTGCCAGCAGCTACACATACGAGCAGTACTTC. Protein sequence: CASSYTYEQYF.

V is TRBV7-3 and J is TRBJ2-5; 7 nucleotides line up with TRBD2. Losses at the gene ends were 5 bases for V and 3 bases for J; bases not matched to a gene: 3. Germline CDR1 SGHTA, CDR2 FQGTGA. The CDR3 has 13 amino acids. Written as DNA, the CDR3 is TGTGCCAGCAGCAGAAGCGGGGAAGAGACCCAGTACTTC. This encodes CASSRSGEETQYF.

The gene calls are TRBV9 and TRBJ1-3, with D unresolved. The length of the CDR3 is 17 residues. V was cut by 2 bases and J by 0 bases, with 15 bases left in between. Germline CDR1 is SGDLS and CDR2 is YYNGEE. The DNA of the CDR3 is TGTGCCAGCAGCGTGGGGAGTGAGAGACTCTCTGGAAACACCATATATTTT. Encoded protein: CASSVGSERLSGNTIYF.

CDR3 loop: CASSLNSQGGQPQHF. Here the CDR3 DNA reads TGTGCCAGCAGCTTAAATTCCCAGGGAGGACAGCCCCAGCATTTT. The chain carries TRBV7-3 and TRBJ1-5; D may be TRBD1 (5 bases). Germline values: CDR1 SGHTA, CDR2 FQGTGA. Trimming shortened V by 1 base and J by 7 bases, and 14 bases separated the two germline ends. This CDR3 is built from 15 residues. Full variable domain (rest looked up from reference TRBV7-3 and TRBJ1-5): GAGVSQTPSNKVTEKGKYVELRCDPISGHTALYWYRQSLGQGPEFLIYFQGTGAADDSGLPNDRFFAVRPEGSVSTLKIQRTERGDSAVYLCASSLNSQGGQPQHFGDGTRLSIL.

The chain uses TRBV25-1 and TRBJ1-1; unclear D gene. The V end lost 4 bases, the J end lost 3 bases, and 9 bases lay between the germline ends. Per germline, CDR1 MGHDK and CDR2 SYGVNS. The CDR3 extends over 13 amino acids. The CDR3 nucleotides read TGTGCCAGCAGTGTCAGACGGGACACTGAAGCTTTCTTT. Residues: CASSVRRDTEAFF.